This TCR beta chain was identified during a study of blood T cell repertoires in COVID-19 (dated by TCRdb to about 2020). Notes on the research overall: Samples from collaborators originated in the United States, Italy and Spain and spanned both the acute and convalescent phases of COVID-19. The material from the prospective study consisted of cDNA or gDNA derived from T cells, B-cell-depleted T cells, or PBMCs. The dataset comprised deeply sampled blood TCRbeta repertoires from subjects exposed to, actively infected with, or recovered from COVID-19. The repertoires were made available in a free public database intended to serve as a resource for research on the immune response to SARS-CoV-2. The samples were drawn from the first 160 participants of the ongoing ImmuneRACE study and from 1,200 or so subjects provided by 6 global collaborators. Nearly every sample came with metadata listing a de-identified subject ID, COVID-19 status, age in years and sex. Where available, HLA class I and class II types were obtained from metadata supplied by the sample provider rather than from assay-based typing.

What the study reported, not specific to this receptor: The amount of clinical and demographic metadata varied by source and participant and was provided uncurated.

Trimming takes 2 bases off V and 2 bases off J; junction bases not matched to a gene: 7. The CDR3, from cysteine to phenylalanine, totals 18 residues. The sequence is cut down to CDR3 DNA, 54 bases in frame from base 1. Looking up the germline V gene yields CDR1 SGHTA and CDR2 FQGNSA. The collaborating institutions used their own protocols to collect whole blood in K2EDTA tubes. For TCRbeta analysis, collaborators shipped samples in one of three forms: frozen whole blood, isolated PBMCs, or DNA extracted from either of those sample types. The immunoSEQ Assay, a bias-controlled multiplex PCR, was used to amplify TCRbeta CDR3 regions from genomic DNA. The paper's data handling went like this. Within the assay, amplification of reference gene primers was used to estimate how many nucleated cells each sample contained. To quantify the absolute abundance of each unique TCRbeta CDR3 rearrangement, sequence reads were collapsed and filtered. For each sample, productive Simpson clonality was calculated by taking the square root of Simpson's diversity index across productive rearrangements. The table was pulled from immuneACCESS by TCRdb, which kept in-frame rearrangements only. Such tables lose some clones; where checked, under half of the loss comes from unresolved V genes, and the rest has no known cause. V and J calls and clone size are as listed in that table; D and trimming were resolved from the DNA. Present in this sample are 110,000 to 150,000 clones, about 81% of which were seen just once. Of the sample, less than 5% is held by the ten largest clones.

Note on this clone: It lacks a known antigen. Base qualities are not at hand, and no much larger clone is one base apart.

The sample comprised peripheral blood. This clonotype was obtained from a woman of 80 years or more with acute or convalescent COVID-19. This chain is built from TRBV7-2 and TRBJ2-1; 12 central bases correspond to TRBD2. The CDR3 reads as follows: CASSLPAASGRAYNEQFF. The DNA sequence reads TGTGCCAGCAGCTTACCAGCGGCTAGCGGGAGGGCCTACAATGAGCAGTTCTTC. The entire variable domain, with the stretches around the CDR3 drawn from the reference TRBV7-2 and TRBJ2-1 proteins, is GAGVSQSPSNKVTEKGKDVELRCDPISGHTALYWYRQSLGQGLEFLIYFQGNSAPDKSGLPSDRFSAERTGGSVSTLTIQRTQQEDSAVYLCASSLPAASGRAYNEQFFGPGTRLTVL.